One sample yielded the 25 T cell receptor beta chains listed below, sequenced in a study of cytomegalovirus exposure and HLA in healthy donors. Vbeta (60) and Jbeta (13) primers were used in the PCR. Profiled with immunoSEQ multiplex PCR; TCRdb holds only in-frame clones, not every one. The sample holds 60,000 to 85,000 clones; 78% are singletons and the top ten take roughly 3.5%. Sequencing was performed on PBMCs. The origin of the receptors is a man aged 40-50 years in good health and CMV-seronegative.

The chain recombines TRBV19 with TRBJ1-1, with 8 nucleotides matching TRBD1. CDR1 LNHDA and CDR2 SQIVND come from the germline V gene (reference sequence). V trimming: 4 bases; J trimming: 11 bases; junction bases outside the gene matches: 12. This CDR3 contains 14 residues. The CDR3 loop reads CASSSPTGDRRAFF. As DNA, the CDR3 is TGTGCCAGTAGTAGCCCGACAGGGGATCGGAGGGCTTTCTTT.

This chain connects TRBV29-1 to TRBJ2-3, with D perhaps TRBD2 (7 bases). Germline assignment: CDR1 SQVTM and CDR2 ANQGSEA. This CDR3 comprises 15 residues. Trimming shortened V by 4 bases and J by 1 base, and 15 bases separated the two germline ends. The CDR3 sequence is CSVAGGRRGTDTQYF. In nucleotides, the CDR3 is TGCAGCGTTGCCGGGGGGCGGCGGGGCACAGATACGCAGTATTTT.

The chain couples TRBV4-1 to TRBJ1-5, with D possibly matching TRBD1 (5 bases). This CDR3 has 14 amino acids. Germline loops: CDR1 MGHRA, CDR2 YSYEKL. Trimming cost V 4 bases and J 2 bases, with 9 bases left between them. The CDR3 loop is CASSRTGGNQPQHF. The CDR3 DNA reads TGCGCCAGCAGCCGCACGGGGGGCAATCAGCCCCAGCATTTT.

The chain is built from TRBV29-1 and TRBJ1-2; weak D call: TRBD1 (6 bases). This CDR3 spans 11 amino acids. CDR1 and CDR2 (germline): SQVTM, ANQGSEA. CDR3 DNA sequence: TGCAGTTACGGACAGAATTATGGCTACACCTTC. It codes for CSYGQNYGYTF.

J is TRBJ1-5 and V is TRBV7-8, with D possibly matching TRBD1 (6 bases). The CDR3 extends over 15 amino acids. Germline CDR1 reads SGHVS; CDR2 reads FQNEAQ. Deletions cut 3 bases from V and 7 bases from J, with 16 bases between. CDR3 coding DNA: TGTGCCAGCAGCTTGGGCGGGGGGCCGAGACAGCCCCAGCATTTT. As protein: CASSLGGGPRQPQHF. Together with reference TRBV7-8 and TRBJ1-5, the CDR3 gives the full variable domain: GAGVSQSPRYKVAKRGQDVALRCDPISGHVSLFWYQQALGQGPEFLTYFQNEAQLDKSGLPSDRFFAERPEGSVSTLKIQRTQQEDSAVYLCASSLGGGPRQPQHFGDGTRLSIL.

The chain recombines TRBV7-3 with TRBJ1-1, with TRBD1 matching 9 bases. From germline, CDR1 is SGHTA and CDR2 FQGTGA. J lost 7 bases, V lost 4 bases, and 4 bases had no gene match. This CDR3 comprises 13 residues. CDR3 protein: CASSSRQGVEAFF. The CDR3 DNA follows: TGTGCCAGCAGCTCCCGACAGGGGGTTGAAGCTTTCTTT.

V is TRBV6-5 and J is TRBJ1-5, with 7 positions matching TRBD1. In germline, CDR1 is MNHEY, CDR2 SVGAGI. J lost 8 bases, V lost 6 bases, and 13 bases had no gene match. The CDR3 has 15 amino acids. CDR3 sequence reads: CASSQGVTDSEPQHF. The CDR3 nucleotides read TGTGCCAGCAGCCAGGGGGTCACAGACTCGGAGCCCCAGCATTTT.

The V and J genes are TRBV7-8 and TRBJ1-6; no clear D gene. The ends were cut back, 0 bases at V and 7 bases at J, with 13 bases in the middle. This CDR3 is 16 amino acids long. Germline assignment: CDR1 SGHVS and CDR2 FQNEAQ. DNA of the CDR3: TGTGCCAGCAGCTTAGCGGGGAGTCTCAGCAATTCACCCCTCCACTTT. Translation gives CASSLAGSLSNSPLHF.

This chain uses TRBV6-1 with TRBJ2-5; 8 bases are shared with TRBD1. TRBJ2-7 explains the end of the DNA better; the J call may be wrong. Per the germline V gene, CDR1 is MNHNS and CDR2 is SASEGT. The CDR3 extends over 15 amino acids. DNA of the CDR3: TGTGCCAGCAAGAGGACAGGGTTTAGAGACTACGAGCAGTACTTC. Its protein product is CASKRTGFRDYEQYF.

The V gene is TRBV10-1, the J gene TRBJ1-1; D possibly corresponds to TRBD1 (5 bases). The CDR3 has 16 residues. V lost 0 bases and J 0 bases, leaving 11 bases between the germline ends. The V gene's germline CDR1 is WNHNN and CDR2 SYGVQD (reference sequence). CDR3 in DNA: TGCGCCAGCAGTGAGTCGACAGAGGTAATGAACACTGAAGCTTTCTTT. Protein product: CASSESTEVMNTEAFF.

This clone turned up a few times. The chain uses TRBV19 and TRBJ1-1; TRBD1 might be the D (5 bases). Trimming removed 4 bases at V and 1 base at J, with 13 bases between. There are 15 residues in the CDR3. The V gene's germline CDR1 is LNHDA and CDR2 SQIVND (reference sequence). The CDR3 DNA reads TGTGCCAGTAGTAAATGGGGACTCCCGAACACTGAAGCTTTCTTT. Translating gives CASSKWGLPNTEAFF.

This chain links TRBV9 with TRBJ1-2; D is perhaps TRBD1 (5 bases). The germline V gene encodes CDR1 SGDLS and CDR2 YYNGEE. V lost 4 bases to trimming and J lost 5 bases, with 15 bases between them. The CDR3 is 14 amino acids. The CDR3 DNA follows: TGTGCCAGCAGCTTACTCTCGGGGGGGTATGGCTACACCTTC. Its translation: CASSLLSGGYGYTF. Full variable domain (outside the CDR3, taken from reference TRBV9 and TRBJ1-2): DSGVTQTPKHLITATGQRVTLRCSPRSGDLSVYWYQQSLDQGLQFLIQYYNGEERAKGNILERFSAQQFPDLHSELNLSSLELGDSALYFCASSLLSGGYGYTFGSGTRLTVV.

This chain connects TRBV5-1 to TRBJ2-3, with 8 nucleotides matching TRBD1. There are 15 residues in the CDR3. Germline trimming cut 4 bases from V and 4 bases from J; bases unmatched to any gene: 8. Germline values: CDR1 SGHRS, CDR2 YFSETQ. CDR3 sequence reads: CASSRGQARPDTQYF. The CDR3, as DNA: TGCGCCAGCAGCAGGGGACAGGCCCGTCCAGATACGCAGTATTTT.

The chain carries TRBV7-2 and TRBJ2-5, with D uncertain. This CDR3 comprises 13 residues. V was shortened by 1 base and J by 5 bases, with 8 bases between the two germline ends. The germline CDR1 and CDR2 sequences are SGHTA and FQGNSA. The DNA for the CDR3 is TGTGCCAGCAGCTTAGGATGGCGGGAGACCCAGTACTTC. Amino acids: CASSLGWRETQYF.

This clone was observed once. The V and J genes are TRBV29-1 and TRBJ2-3; D might be TRBD1 (6 bases). The CDR3 totals 15 residues. Germline CDR1 reads SQVTM; CDR2 reads ANQGSEA. Trimming took off 6 bases at V and 3 bases at J, with 19 bases between the two ends. The CDR3 DNA reads TGCAGCGTCCTAGGCGTTACAGGGTGGACAGATACGCAGTATTTT. Translating gives CSVLGVTGWTDTQYF.

This clone was picked up one time. This chain uses TRBV30 with TRBJ2-5, with 8 positions matching TRBD2. The J call may be incorrect, as the DNA end agrees better with TRBJ2-7. Per germline, CDR1 GTSNPN and CDR2 SVGIG (reference sequence). The CDR3 consists of 16 residues. Written as DNA, the CDR3 is TGTGCCTGGGCCTTTGATGGGCGGGGGGCCTCCTACGAGCAGTACTTC. As protein: CAWAFDGRGASYEQYF.

Only a few counts were recorded for this clone. V and J are TRBV7-2 and TRBJ1-1, with unresolved D. The V gene's germline CDR1 is SGHTA and CDR2 FQGNSA. The length of the CDR3 is 13 residues. V lost 8 bases and J 3 bases, leaving 13 bases between the germline ends. As DNA, the CDR3 is TGTGCCAGCCAACGGAGCGTGGACACTGAAGCTTTCTTT. Translated: CASQRSVDTEAFF.

This clone was picked up one time. The rearrangement uses TRBV27 and TRBJ1-3, with D perhaps matching TRBD1 (5 bases). The CDR3 contains 14 residues. Trimming removed 3 bases at V and 2 bases at J, with 8 bases between. CDR1 and CDR2 from the germline V gene are MNHEY and SMNVEV (reference sequence). DNA of the CDR3: TGTGCCAGCAGTTTTGGGGGGACTGGAAACACCATATATTTT. This sequence encodes CASSFGGTGNTIYF.

The gene calls are TRBV30 and TRBJ1-3; 8 bases are shared with TRBD1. Germline CDR1 and CDR2: GTSNPN and SVGIG (reference sequence). CDR3 length: 14 amino acids. V gave up 1 base and J gave up 8 bases; unmatched junction bases: 7. The CDR3 coding sequence is TGTGCCTGGAGTGCGGGACAGGTGGTTGACACCATATATTTT. It specifies CAWSAGQVVDTIYF.

The rearrangement joins TRBV10-1 to TRBJ2-7, with 12 bases aligning to TRBD1. Losses at the gene ends were 6 bases for V and 0 bases for J; bases not matched to a gene: 15. This CDR3 comprises 19 residues. Germline V CDR1 and CDR2: WNHNN, SYGVQD (reference sequence). The CDR3 nucleotides are TGCGCCAGCAGCCAACTCCCGGGACAGGGGGCCTCAAACTCCTACGAGCAGTACTTC. Amino acid sequence: CASSQLPGQGASNSYEQYF.

The chain couples TRBV6-4 to TRBJ1-1; maybe TRBD1 (5 bases). This CDR3 has 13 amino acids. Trimming cost V 3 bases and J 8 bases, with 13 bases left between them. Germline V CDR1 and CDR2: MRHNA, SNTAGT. The CDR3 sequence is CASSDQRGTEAFF. The CDR3 bases are TGTGCCAGCAGTGATCAAAGGGGCACCGAAGCTTTCTTT.

The V call is TRBV6-5, the J call TRBJ2-7; 8 bases agree with TRBD2. Per germline, CDR1 MNHEY and CDR2 SVGAGI. The CDR3 contains 16 residues. V was pared by 2 bases and J by 4 bases, with 10 bases of the junction left unmatched. The CDR3 nucleotides read TGTGCCAGCAGTTACCCTCGGGGAAGCGGGGGATACGAGCAGTACTTC. It codes for CASSYPRGSGGYEQYF.

The rearrangement uses TRBV7-3 and TRBJ2-7, with D perhaps TRBD1 (6 bases). Germline V CDR1 and CDR2: SGHTA, FQGTGA. Deletions cut 3 bases from V and 6 bases from J, with 12 bases between. CDR3 size: 13 residues. The CDR3 DNA reads TGTGCCAGCAGCTTGGGACATTTTGGCGAGCAGTACTTC. This sequence encodes CASSLGHFGEQYF.

The chain couples TRBV6-5 to TRBJ1-2; 9 nucleotides align to TRBD1. V was pared by 0 bases and J by 7 bases, with 9 bases of the junction left unmatched. This CDR3 is 16 amino acids long. CDR1 is MNHEY and CDR2 is SVGAGI in the germline V gene. CDR3 sequence (DNA): TGTGCCAGCAGTTACTCGAGGGGACAGGGACTTTCTGGCTACACCTTC. It translates to CASSYSRGQGLSGYTF.

The chain carries TRBV6-5 and TRBJ2-5; 11 nucleotides match TRBD1. CDR3 length equals 16 residues. Per germline, CDR1 MNHEY and CDR2 SVGAGI. V was pared by 0 bases and J by 4 bases, with 4 bases of the junction left unmatched. This chain's CDR3 is CASSYSTDRGRETQYF. DNA of the CDR3: TGTGCCAGCAGTTACTCGACGGACAGGGGGCGAGAGACCCAGTACTTC.